The T cell receptor (beta chain) described here comes from a study of T cell repertoires in cytomegalovirus infection. Study at large: Shared public TCR beta signatures pointed to both CMV infection and a matching HLA type. Study-wide results and limits: Carriage of CMV together with the relevant HLA was identifiable through cumulative public TCR beta family frequency. There were HLA-C-restricted CMV-specific TCR beta clonotypes dominating the ex vivo response.

This clonotype was recorded many times. Its antigen is not known. The CDR3 is made up of 17 amino acids. The germline CDR1 and CDR2 sequences are KGHDR and SFDVKD. The V end lost 4 bases, the J end lost 1 base, and 15 bases lay between the germline ends. TCRdb independently ran MiXCR on the reads; one entry per CDR3 protein. This table holds hundreds of thousands of distinct CDR3 sequences, 20% to 25% found once. The material sequenced was CD8+ T cells from PBMCs. The rearrangement uses TRBV24-1 and TRBJ2-2; D is unresolved. This sequence originates from a human donor in good health (CMV status not recorded). Some clones in this sample may be carry-over from other donors' samples. The CDR3 region is CATSETSRLENTGELFF. The CDR3 DNA is TGTGCCACCAGTGAAACCTCAAGGCTAGAGAACACCGGGGAGCTGTTTTTT.